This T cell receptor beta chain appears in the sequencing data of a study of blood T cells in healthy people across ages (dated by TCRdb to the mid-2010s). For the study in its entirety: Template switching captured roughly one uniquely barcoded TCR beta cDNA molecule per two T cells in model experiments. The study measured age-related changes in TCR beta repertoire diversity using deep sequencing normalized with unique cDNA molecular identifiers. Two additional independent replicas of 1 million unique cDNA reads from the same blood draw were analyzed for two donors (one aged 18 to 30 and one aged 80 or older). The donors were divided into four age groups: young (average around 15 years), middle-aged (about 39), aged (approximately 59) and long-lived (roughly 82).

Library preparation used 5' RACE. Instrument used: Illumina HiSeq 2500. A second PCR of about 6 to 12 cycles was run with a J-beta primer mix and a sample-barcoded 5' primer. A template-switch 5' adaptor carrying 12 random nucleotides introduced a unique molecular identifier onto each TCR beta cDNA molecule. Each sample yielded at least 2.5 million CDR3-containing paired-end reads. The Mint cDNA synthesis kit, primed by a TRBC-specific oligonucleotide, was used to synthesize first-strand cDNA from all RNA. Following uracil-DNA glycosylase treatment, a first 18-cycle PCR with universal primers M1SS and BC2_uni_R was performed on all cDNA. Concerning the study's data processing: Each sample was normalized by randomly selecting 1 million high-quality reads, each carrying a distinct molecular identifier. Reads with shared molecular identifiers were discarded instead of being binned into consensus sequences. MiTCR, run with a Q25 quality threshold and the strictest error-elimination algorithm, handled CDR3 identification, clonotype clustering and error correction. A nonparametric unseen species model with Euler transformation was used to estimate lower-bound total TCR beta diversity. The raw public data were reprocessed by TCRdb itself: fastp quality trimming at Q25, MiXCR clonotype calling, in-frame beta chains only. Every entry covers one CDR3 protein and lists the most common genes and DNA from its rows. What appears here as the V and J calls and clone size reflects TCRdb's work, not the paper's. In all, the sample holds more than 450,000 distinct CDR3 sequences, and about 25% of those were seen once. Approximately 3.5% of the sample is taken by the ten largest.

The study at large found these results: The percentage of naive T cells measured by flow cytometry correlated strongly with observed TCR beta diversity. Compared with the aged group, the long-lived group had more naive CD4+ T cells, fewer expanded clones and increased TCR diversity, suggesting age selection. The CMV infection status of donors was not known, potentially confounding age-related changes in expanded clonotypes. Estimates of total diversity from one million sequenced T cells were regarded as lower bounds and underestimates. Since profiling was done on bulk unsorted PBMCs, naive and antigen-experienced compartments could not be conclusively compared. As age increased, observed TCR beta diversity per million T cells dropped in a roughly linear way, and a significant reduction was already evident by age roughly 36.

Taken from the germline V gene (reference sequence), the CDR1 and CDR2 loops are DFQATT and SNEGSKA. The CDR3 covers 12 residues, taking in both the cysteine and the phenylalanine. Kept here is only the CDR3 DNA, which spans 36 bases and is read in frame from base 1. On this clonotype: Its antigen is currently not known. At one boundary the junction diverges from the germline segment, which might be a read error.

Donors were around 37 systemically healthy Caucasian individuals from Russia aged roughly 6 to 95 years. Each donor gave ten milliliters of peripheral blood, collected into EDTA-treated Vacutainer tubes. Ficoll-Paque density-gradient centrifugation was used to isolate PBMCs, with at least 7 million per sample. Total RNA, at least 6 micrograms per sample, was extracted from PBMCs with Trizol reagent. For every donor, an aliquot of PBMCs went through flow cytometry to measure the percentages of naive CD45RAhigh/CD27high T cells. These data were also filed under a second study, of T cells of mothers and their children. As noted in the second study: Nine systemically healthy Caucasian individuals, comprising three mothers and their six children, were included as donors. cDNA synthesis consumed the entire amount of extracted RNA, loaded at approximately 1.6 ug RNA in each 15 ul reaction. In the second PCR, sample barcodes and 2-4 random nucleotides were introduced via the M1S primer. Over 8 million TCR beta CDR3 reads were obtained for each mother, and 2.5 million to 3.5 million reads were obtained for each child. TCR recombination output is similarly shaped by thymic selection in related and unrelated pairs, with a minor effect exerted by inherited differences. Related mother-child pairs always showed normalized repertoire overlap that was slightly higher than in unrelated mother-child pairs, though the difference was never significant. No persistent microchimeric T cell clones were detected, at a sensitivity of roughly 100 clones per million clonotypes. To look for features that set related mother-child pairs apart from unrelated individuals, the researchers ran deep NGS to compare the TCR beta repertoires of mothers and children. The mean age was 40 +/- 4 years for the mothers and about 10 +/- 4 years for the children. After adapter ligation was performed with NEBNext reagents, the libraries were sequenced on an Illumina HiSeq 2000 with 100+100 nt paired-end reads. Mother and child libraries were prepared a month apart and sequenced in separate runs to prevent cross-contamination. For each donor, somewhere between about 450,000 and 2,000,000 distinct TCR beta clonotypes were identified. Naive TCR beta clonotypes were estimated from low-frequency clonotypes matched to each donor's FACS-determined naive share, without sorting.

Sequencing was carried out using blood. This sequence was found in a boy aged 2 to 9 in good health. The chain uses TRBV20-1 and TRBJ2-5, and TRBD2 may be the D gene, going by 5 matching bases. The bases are TGCAGTACTAGAGTGGGCTCGGAGACCCAGTACTTC. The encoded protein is CSTRVGSETQYF.